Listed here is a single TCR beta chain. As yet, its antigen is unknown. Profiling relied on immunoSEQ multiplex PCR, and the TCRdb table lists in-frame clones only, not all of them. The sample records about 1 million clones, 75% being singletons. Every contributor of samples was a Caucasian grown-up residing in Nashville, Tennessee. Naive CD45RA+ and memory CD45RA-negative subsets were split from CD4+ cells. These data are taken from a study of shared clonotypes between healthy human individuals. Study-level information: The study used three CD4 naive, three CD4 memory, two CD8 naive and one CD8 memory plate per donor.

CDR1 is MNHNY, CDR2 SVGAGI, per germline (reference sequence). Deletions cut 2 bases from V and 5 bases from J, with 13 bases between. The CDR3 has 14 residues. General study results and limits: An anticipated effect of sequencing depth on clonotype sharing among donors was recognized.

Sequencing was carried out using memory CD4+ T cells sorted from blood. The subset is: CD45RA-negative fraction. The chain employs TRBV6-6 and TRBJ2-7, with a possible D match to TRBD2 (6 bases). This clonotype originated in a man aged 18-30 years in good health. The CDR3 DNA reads TGTGCCAGCAGTTACGTGGGGGGAATGGACGAGCAGTACTTC. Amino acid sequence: CASSYVGGMDEQYF.